These 13 T cell receptor beta chains originate from one sample sequenced in a study of T cells in Graves' hyperthyroidism and ophthalmopathy (dated by TCRdb to the late 2010s). Libraries were constructed by multiplex PCR. The data were produced on an Illumina HiSeq 2000. TCR beta CDR3 regions were amplified from RNA transcripts. For the first round of RT-PCR on the TCR CDR3, the HTBI primer set was used together with the Qiagen OneStep RT-PCR kit. The public sequencing data were trimmed at Q25 with fastp and processed into clonotypes with MiXCR by TCRdb, which kept only in-frame beta chains. Rows with a matching CDR3 protein are joined into one entry that keeps the most common DNA and genes. This sample holds hundreds of thousands of distinct CDR3 sequences; over 35% were observed only once. Jointly, the top ten make up approximately 8.7% of the sample. The sample comprised blood. These receptors were taken from a man aged 18 to 29 with Graves' hyperthyroidism.

Many counts were recorded for this clonotype. The rearrangement joins TRBV7-9 to TRBJ1-1; possible D gene TRBD1, 6 bases. Trimming took 5 bases from V and 10 from J, leaving 11 bases between them. CDR3 length: 11 amino acids. CDR1 and CDR2 from the germline V gene are SEHNR and FQNEAQ (reference sequence). CDR3 region: CASSAQGSAFF. The CDR3 DNA is TGTGCCAGCAGCGCACAGGGTTCAGCTTTCTTT.

Worth noting for this clonotype: The junction and the germline gene differ at one end; a read error may be behind it. DNA of the CDR3: TGTGCCAGCAGTGACTCGACAGACACCACCGGGGAGCTGTTTTTT. It specifies CASSDSTDTTGELFF. V and J are TRBV10-3 and TRBJ2-2, with TRBD1 as a possible D gene (5 bases). Looked up from germline, CDR1 is ENHRY and CDR2 is SYGVKD. The length of the CDR3 is 15 residues.

The J gene is TRBJ2-2, the V gene TRBV29-1; no clear D gene. The CDR3 has 13 residues. Germline-derived CDR1 and CDR2 are SQVTM and ANQGSEA. Trimming removed 7 bases at V and 6 bases at J, with 15 bases between. CDR3 in amino acids: CSAGPTRAGELFF. The DNA of the CDR3 is TGCAGCGCTGGCCCTACCCGGGCCGGGGAGCTGTTTTTT.

The CDR3 reads CASSGPGKSTF. CDR3 sequence (DNA): TGTGCCAGCAGCGGACCGGGGAAGAGCACCTTC. The chain employs TRBV7-2 and TRBJ1-2, with no clear D. The germline V and J ends were trimmed by 5 bases and 13 bases, with 14 bases remaining between them. The CDR3 covers 11 residues. Germline assignment: CDR1 SGHTA and CDR2 FQGNSA.

There are many counts of this clonotype. V gene TRBV29-1 combines with J gene TRBJ2-7, with 9 bases that match TRBD1. The junction had 8 bases not matched to a gene; V was cut back by 6 bases and J by 5 bases. CDR1 is SQVTM and CDR2 is ANQGSEA in the germline V gene. The CDR3 has 13 amino acids. CDR3 loop: CSVLGDRENEQYF. The CDR3 DNA reads TGCAGCGTCTTGGGGGACAGGGAAAACGAGCAGTACTTC.

The chain recombines TRBV7-2 with TRBJ1-1; 7 bases match TRBD1. There are 15 residues in the CDR3. Germline V lookup: CDR1 SGHTA, CDR2 FQGNSA. The V segment lost 6 bases and the J segment 6 bases; nucleotides outside the gene matches: 13. The CDR3 nucleotides read TGTGCCAGCAGTTCTACCGGGACAGACGAATCTGAAGCTTTCTTT. Translated: CASSSTGTDESEAFF.

This clonotype occurred a few times. The rearrangement links TRBV2 to TRBJ2-2; TRBD2 matches 8 bases. The CDR3 is 15 residues long. V shed 5 bases, J shed 8 bases, and the junction held 10 bases outside the gene matches. In germline, CDR1 is SNHLY, CDR2 FYNNEI. The CDR3 is CASSPPIGGAGELFF. The DNA for the CDR3 is TGTGCCAGCAGTCCCCCGATCGGGGGGGCTGGGGAGCTGTTTTTT.

This clonotype has more than one count but fewer than ten. The chain couples TRBV7-3 to TRBJ2-2; D is unresolved. There are 15 residues in the CDR3. The ends were cut back, 5 bases at V and 2 bases at J, with 12 bases in the middle. Germline V CDR1 and CDR2: SGHTA, FQGTGA. The CDR3 bases are TGTGCCAGCAGCCACGAAAACGTAAACACCGGGGAGCTGTTTTTT. It is translated as CASSHENVNTGELFF.

Remarks on this clonotype: Given a much more abundant clone one base away, this may be a read error. The chain is built from TRBV7-2 and TRBJ2-7; tentative D call: TRBD2 (5 bases). The CDR3 loop spans 13 amino acids. Deletions cut 11 bases from V and 2 bases from J, with 16 bases between. Looked up from germline, CDR1 is SGHTA and CDR2 is FQGNSA. CDR3 in DNA: TGTGCCGGCACCCCAACGGAGGCCTACGAGCAGTACTTC. Amino acids: CAGTPTEAYEQYF.

This clonotype was found many times. The V call is TRBV2, the J call TRBJ2-5; unclear D gene. This CDR3 is built from 12 residues. Trimming took 0 bases from V and 5 from J, leaving 4 bases between them. Germline CDR1 and CDR2: SNHLY and FYNNEI. The CDR3 region is CASSEAPETQYF. The DNA of the CDR3 is TGTGCCAGCAGTGAAGCTCCGGAGACCCAGTACTTC. Supplemented by reference TRBV2 and TRBJ2-5, the full variable domain reads EPEVTQTPSHQVTQMGQEVILRCVPISNHLYFYWYRQILGQKVEFLVSFYNNEISEKSEIFDDQFSVERPDGSNFTLKIRSTKLEDSAMYFCASSEAPETQYFGPGTRLLVL.

The V and J genes are TRBV9 and TRBJ2-7, with 10 bases lining up with TRBD1. The CDR3 extends over 16 amino acids. From germline, CDR1 is SGDLS and CDR2 YYNGEE. The ends lost 9 bases at V and 0 bases at J; junction bases unmatched: 12. This CDR3 reads CATPGTGVFSSYEQYF. CDR3 sequence (DNA): TGTGCCACCCCCGGGACAGGGGTCTTTAGCTCCTACGAGCAGTACTTC.

This clonotype has a count of ten or more. CDR3 loop: CASSSQDNQPQHF. The DNA for the CDR3 is TGTGCCAGCAGCTCGCAGGATAATCAGCCCCAGCATTTT. The V and J genes are TRBV11-3 and TRBJ1-5; D not certain. The CDR3 is made up of 13 amino acids. The V and J ends lost 4 bases and 4 bases respectively, with 8 bases between them. CDR1 SGHNT and CDR2 YENEEA come from the germline V gene.

The chain combines TRBV20-1 with TRBJ1-2; TRBD1 matches 7 bases. CDR3 length: 11 amino acids. Germline values: CDR1 DFQATT, CDR2 SNEGSKA (reference sequence). CDR3 nucleotide sequence: TGCAGCGAAGACAGGGACTATGGCTACACCTTC. Residues: CSEDRDYGYTF.